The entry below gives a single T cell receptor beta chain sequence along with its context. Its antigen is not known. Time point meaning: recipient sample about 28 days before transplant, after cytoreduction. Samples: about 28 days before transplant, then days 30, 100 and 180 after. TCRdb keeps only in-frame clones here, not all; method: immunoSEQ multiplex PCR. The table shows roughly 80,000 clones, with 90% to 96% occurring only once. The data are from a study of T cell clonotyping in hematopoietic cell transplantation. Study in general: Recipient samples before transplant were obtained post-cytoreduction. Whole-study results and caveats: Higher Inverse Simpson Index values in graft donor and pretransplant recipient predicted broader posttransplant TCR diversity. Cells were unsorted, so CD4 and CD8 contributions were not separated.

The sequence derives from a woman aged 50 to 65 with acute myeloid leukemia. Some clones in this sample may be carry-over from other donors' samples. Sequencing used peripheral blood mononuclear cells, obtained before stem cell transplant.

CDR3 sequence: CASRIYNSPLHF. CDR3 nucleotide sequence: TGTGCCAGCAGGATTTATAATTCACCCCTCCACTTT. This rearrangement joins TRBV27 to TRBJ1-6; D is uncertain. There are 12 residues in the CDR3. Germline loops: CDR1 MNHEY, CDR2 SMNVEV (reference sequence). Trimming stripped 6 bases from V and 4 bases from J, with 4 bases between.